These T cell receptor beta chains were read from a single sample in a study of blood T cell repertoires in COVID-19. Produced via immunoSEQ multiplex PCR; TCRdb's table is partial and in-frame only. The table has around 70,000 clones, around 80% seen once. The sequencing input was peripheral blood. Receptor source: a man aged 50 to 60 with COVID-19, enrolled during active disease. The conserved cysteine and the conserved F or W are not part of the CDR3 here. The order of the fields is V gene, CDR3 length, J gene, CDR3 protein.

v_call: TRBV30
cdr3_length: 15
j_call: TRBJ1-5
cdr3_aa: AWSVPGTRLNNQPQH

v_call: TRBV3-1/TRBV3-2
cdr3_length: 12
j_call: TRBJ2-1
cdr3_aa: ASSDRGSFNEQF

v_call: TRBV20-1
cdr3_length: 9
j_call: TRBJ2-1
cdr3_aa: SAKTSYEQF

v_call: TRBV19
cdr3_length: 10
j_call: TRBJ1-5
cdr3_aa: ASTEGWEPQH

v_call: TRBV27
cdr3_length: 11
j_call: TRBJ1-5
cdr3_aa: ASRTGSSGPQH

v_call: TRBV11-2
cdr3_length: 11
j_call: TRBJ1-2
cdr3_aa: ASSLRGAEGYT

v_call: TRBV6-6
cdr3_length: 13
j_call: TRBJ2-5
cdr3_aa: ASSSSLTPQETQY

v_call: TRBV5-1
cdr3_length: 14
j_call: TRBJ2-1
cdr3_aa: ASSLGLALLGNEQF

v_call: TRBV7-9
cdr3_length: 13
j_call: TRBJ2-5
cdr3_aa: ASSLALGGQETQY

v_call: TRBV29-1
cdr3_length: 12
j_call: TRBJ1-5
cdr3_aa: SVDGGGTDQPQH

v_call: TRBV7-8
cdr3_length: 14
j_call: TRBJ2-5
cdr3_aa: ASSLSNRGRRETQY

v_call: TRBV3-1/TRBV3-2
cdr3_length: 9
j_call: TRBJ1-1
cdr3_aa: ASSLDRVAF

v_call: TRBV19
cdr3_length: 13
j_call: TRBJ2-1
cdr3_aa: ASSVSSGKHNEQF

v_call: TRBV3-1/TRBV3-2
cdr3_length: 12
j_call: TRBJ1-4
cdr3_aa: ASSRGRINEKLF

v_call: TRBV5-1
cdr3_length: 11
j_call: TRBJ2-1
cdr3_aa: ASSETSFNEQF

v_call: TRBV5-1
cdr3_length: 14
j_call: TRBJ2-3
cdr3_aa: ASSLGLAEITDTQY